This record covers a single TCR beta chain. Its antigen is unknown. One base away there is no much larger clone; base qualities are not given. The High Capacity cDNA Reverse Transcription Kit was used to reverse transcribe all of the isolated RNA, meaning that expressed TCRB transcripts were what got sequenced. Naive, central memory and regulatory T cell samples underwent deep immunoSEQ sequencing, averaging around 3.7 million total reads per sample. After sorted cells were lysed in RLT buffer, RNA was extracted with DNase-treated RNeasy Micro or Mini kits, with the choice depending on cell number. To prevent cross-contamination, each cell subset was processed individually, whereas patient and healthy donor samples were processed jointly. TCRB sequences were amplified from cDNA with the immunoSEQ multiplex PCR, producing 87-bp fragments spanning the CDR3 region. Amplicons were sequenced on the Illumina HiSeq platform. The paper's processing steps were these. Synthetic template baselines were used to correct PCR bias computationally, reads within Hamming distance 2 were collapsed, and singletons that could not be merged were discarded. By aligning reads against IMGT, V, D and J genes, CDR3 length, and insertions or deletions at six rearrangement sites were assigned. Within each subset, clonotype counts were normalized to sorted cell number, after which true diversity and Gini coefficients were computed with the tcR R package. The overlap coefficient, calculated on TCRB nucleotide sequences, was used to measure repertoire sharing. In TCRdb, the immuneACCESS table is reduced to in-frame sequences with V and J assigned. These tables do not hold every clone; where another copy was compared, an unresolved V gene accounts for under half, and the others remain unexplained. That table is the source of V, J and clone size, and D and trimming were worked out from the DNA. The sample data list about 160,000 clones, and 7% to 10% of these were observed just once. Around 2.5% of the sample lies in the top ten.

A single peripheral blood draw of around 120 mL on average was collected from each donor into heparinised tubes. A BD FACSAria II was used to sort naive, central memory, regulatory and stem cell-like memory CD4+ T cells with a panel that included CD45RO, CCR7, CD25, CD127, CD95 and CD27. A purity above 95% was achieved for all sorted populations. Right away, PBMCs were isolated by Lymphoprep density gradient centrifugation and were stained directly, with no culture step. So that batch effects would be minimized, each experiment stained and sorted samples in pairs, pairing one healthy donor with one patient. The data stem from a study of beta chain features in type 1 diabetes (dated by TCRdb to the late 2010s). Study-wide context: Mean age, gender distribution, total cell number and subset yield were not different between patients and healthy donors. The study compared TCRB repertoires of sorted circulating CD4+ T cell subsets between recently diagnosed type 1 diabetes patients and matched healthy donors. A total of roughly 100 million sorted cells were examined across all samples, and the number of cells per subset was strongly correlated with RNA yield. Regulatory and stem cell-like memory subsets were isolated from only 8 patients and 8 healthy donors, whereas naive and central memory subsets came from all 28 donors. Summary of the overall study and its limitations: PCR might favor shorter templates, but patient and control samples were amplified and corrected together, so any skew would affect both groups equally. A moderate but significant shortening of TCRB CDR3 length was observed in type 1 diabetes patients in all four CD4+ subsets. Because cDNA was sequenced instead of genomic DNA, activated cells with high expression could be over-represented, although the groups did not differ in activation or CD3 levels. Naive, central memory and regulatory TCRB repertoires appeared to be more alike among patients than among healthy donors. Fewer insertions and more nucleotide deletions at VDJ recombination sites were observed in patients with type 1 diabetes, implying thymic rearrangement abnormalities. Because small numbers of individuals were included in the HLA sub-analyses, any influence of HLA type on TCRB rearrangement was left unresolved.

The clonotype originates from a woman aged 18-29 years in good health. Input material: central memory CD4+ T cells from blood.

In nucleotides, the sequence is TGTGCCAGCAGCTTAGAGGTCGGGTCCCAGCATTTT. Its translation is CASSLEVGSQHF. Recombination linked TRBV7-9 to TRBJ1-5, with no confident D gene call. As encoded in the germline V gene (reference sequence), CDR1 is SEHNR while CDR2 is FQNEAQ. The V end loses 1 base and the J end loses 11 bases, and a stretch of 9 bases separates them. CDR3 length: 12 amino acids, cysteine to phenylalanine. The kept DNA is CDR3 alone, 36 bases in frame from the first base.